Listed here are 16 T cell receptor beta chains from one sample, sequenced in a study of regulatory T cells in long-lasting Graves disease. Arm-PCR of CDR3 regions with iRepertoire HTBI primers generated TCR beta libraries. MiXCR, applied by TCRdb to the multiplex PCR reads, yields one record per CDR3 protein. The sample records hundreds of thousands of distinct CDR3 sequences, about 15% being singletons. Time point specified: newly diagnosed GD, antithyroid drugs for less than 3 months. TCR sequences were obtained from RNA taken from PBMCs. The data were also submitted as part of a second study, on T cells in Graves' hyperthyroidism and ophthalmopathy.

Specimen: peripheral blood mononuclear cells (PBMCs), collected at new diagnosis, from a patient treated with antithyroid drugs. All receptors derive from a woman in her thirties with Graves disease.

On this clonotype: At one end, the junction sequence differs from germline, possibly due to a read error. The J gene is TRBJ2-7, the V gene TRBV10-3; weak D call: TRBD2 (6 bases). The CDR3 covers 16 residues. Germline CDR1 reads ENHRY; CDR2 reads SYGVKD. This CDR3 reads CAISESRGRPTYERYF. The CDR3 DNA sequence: TGTGCCATCAGTGAGTCCCGGGGGAGACCGACCTACGAGCGGTACTTC.

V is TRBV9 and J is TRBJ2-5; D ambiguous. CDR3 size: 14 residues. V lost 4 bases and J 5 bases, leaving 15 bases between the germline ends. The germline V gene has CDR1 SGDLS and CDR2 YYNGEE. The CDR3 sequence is CASSTTDNRETQYF. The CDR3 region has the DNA TGTGCCAGCAGCACTACTGACAATCGTGAGACCCAGTACTTC. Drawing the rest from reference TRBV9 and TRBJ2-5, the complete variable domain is DSGVTQTPKHLITATGQRVTLRCSPRSGDLSVYWYQQSLDQGLQFLIQYYNGEERAKGNILERFSAQQFPDLHSELNLSSLELGDSALYFCASSTTDNRETQYFGPGTRLLVL.

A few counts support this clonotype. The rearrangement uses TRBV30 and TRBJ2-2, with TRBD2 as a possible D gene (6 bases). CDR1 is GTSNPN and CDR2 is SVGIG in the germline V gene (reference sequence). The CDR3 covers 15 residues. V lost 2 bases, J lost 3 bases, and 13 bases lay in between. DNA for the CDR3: TGTGCCTGGAGTTTTCTTGGCGGGGACACCGGGGAGCTGTTTTTT. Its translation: CAWSFLGGDTGELFF.

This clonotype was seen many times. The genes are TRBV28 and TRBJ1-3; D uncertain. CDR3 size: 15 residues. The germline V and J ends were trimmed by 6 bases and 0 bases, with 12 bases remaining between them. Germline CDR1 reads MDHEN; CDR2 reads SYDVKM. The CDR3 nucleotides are TGTGCCAGCAGCCCTCAGATTATCTCTGGAAACACCATATATTTT. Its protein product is CASSPQIISGNTIYF.

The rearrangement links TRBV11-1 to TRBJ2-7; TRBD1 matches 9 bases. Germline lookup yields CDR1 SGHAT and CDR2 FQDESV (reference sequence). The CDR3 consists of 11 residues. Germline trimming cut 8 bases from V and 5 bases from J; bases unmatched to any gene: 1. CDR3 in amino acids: CASGTGNEQYF. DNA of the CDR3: TGTGCCAGCGGGACAGGGAACGAGCAGTACTTC.

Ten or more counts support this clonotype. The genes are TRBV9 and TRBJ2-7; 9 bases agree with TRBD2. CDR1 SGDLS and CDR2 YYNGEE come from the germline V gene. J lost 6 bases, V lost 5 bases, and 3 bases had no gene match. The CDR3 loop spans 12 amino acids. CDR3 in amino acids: CASSAGGGEQYF. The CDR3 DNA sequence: TGTGCCAGCAGTGCGGGAGGGGGCGAGCAGTACTTC.

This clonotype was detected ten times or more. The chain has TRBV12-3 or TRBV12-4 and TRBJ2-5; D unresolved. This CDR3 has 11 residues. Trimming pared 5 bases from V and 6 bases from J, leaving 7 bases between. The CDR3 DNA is TGTGCCAGCAGTCCTTCGCAGACCCAGTACTTC. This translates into CASSPSQTQYF.

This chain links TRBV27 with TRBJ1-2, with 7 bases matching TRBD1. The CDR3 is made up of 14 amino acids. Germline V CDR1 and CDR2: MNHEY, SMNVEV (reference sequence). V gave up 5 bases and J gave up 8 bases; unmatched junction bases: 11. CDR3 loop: CASSPWDRPKGYTF. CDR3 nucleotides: TGTGCCAGCAGTCCCTGGGACAGACCTAAAGGCTACACCTTC.

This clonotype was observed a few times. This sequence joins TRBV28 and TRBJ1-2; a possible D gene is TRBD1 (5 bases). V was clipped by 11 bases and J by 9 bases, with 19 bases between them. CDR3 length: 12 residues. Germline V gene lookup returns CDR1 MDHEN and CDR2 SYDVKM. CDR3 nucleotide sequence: TGTGCCGGCACCGATCGCCGGGGGAGCTACACCTTC. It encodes CAGTDRRGSYTF.

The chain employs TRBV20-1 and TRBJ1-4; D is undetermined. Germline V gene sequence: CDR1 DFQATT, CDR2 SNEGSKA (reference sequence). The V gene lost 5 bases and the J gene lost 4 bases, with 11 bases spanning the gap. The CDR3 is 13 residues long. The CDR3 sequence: CSAAPPVNEKLFF. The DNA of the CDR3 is TGCAGTGCTGCACCACCGGTTAATGAAAAACTGTTTTTT.

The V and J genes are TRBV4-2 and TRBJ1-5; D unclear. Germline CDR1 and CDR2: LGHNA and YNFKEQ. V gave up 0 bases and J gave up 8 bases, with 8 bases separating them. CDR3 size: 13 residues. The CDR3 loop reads CASSQDPEKPQHF. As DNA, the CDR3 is TGTGCCAGCAGCCAAGATCCGGAGAAGCCCCAGCATTTT.

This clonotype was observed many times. The chain's CDR3 is CASSEWTVNTEAFF. The CDR3 nucleotides are TGTGCCAGCAGTGAATGGACCGTGAACACTGAAGCTTTCTTT. This chain links TRBV6-1 with TRBJ1-1; D uncertain. Germline CDR1 and CDR2: MNHNS and SASEGT. V was cut by 2 bases and J by 0 bases, with 7 bases left in between. The CDR3 length is 14 residues.

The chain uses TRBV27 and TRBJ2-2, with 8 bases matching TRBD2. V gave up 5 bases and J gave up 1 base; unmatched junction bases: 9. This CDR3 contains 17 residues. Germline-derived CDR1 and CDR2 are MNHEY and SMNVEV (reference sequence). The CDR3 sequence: CASSLRGGRVNTGELFF. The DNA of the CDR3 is TGTGCCAGCAGTCTCCGGGGGGGCAGGGTGAACACCGGGGAGCTGTTTTTT.

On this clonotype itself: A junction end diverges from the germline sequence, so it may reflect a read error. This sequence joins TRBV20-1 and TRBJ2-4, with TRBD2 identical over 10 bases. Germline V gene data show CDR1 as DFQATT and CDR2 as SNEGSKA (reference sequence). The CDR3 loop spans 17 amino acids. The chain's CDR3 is CSARASGRSVARNIQYF. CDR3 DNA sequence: TGCAGTGCTAGGGCTAGCGGGAGATCGGTAGCCAGAAACATTCAGTACTTC.

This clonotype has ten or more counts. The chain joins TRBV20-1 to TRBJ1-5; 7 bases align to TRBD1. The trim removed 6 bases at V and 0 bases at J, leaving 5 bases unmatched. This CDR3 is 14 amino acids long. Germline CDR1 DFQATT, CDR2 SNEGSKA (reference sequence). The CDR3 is CSARDSGSNQPQHF. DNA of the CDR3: TGCAGTGCGAGGGACAGCGGTAGCAATCAGCCCCAGCATTTT.

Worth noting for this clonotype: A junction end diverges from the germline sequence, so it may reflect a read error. The CDR3 sequence is CANSPRWIGEQFF. Here the CDR3 DNA reads TGTGCCAACAGTCCCCGATGGATTGGCGAGCAGTTCTTC. This rearrangement joins TRBV27 to TRBJ2-1; D remains unclear. Germline values: CDR1 MNHEY, CDR2 SMNVEV (reference sequence). The CDR3 has 13 residues.